This TCR beta chain appears in the sequencing data of a study of blood T cells in healthy people across ages. Donation came from healthy Caucasian individuals in Russia who were aged roughly 6 to 95. Isolation of PBMCs gave at least 6 million cells per sample. A J-beta primer mix and a sample-barcoded 5' primer were used in a second PCR of about 7 to 11 cycles. A minimum of 3 million CDR3-containing paired-end reads was obtained for each sample. From the 5' RACE reads, TCRdb called clonotypes with MiXCR, one entry per CDR3 protein. This table has 1,500,000 or so distinct CDR3 sequences, 35% to 45% appearing once. Deletions cut 6 bases from V and 2 bases from J, with 12 bases between. Germline V gives CDR1 SGHTA, CDR2 FQGNSA. This CDR3 has 14 amino acids.

What was sequenced was blood. V is TRBV7-2 and J is TRBJ2-3; D not certain. The sequence was obtained from a woman younger than 35 in good health. CDR3 loop: CASRVRPYTDTQYF. CDR3 in DNA: TGTGCCAGCAGGGTTAGACCCTACACAGATACGCAGTATTTT.